The 15 T cell receptor beta chains reported below all come from one sample, sequenced in a study of blood T cell repertoires in COVID-19. Sequencing used immunoSEQ multiplex PCR; TCRdb keeps in-frame clones, though not all of them. The table lists about 130,000 clones, around 80% of them singletons. Specimen: peripheral blood. The receptors derive from a woman aged 60 to 75 with acute or convalescent COVID-19.

The gene calls are TRBV24-1 and TRBJ2-5; a possible D gene is TRBD1 (6 bases). The germline CDR1 and CDR2 sequences are KGHDR and SFDVKD. This CDR3 is 16 amino acids long. Between the trimmed V and J ends, which lost 3 bases and 1 base, there was a span of 14 bases. DNA for the CDR3: TGTGCCACCAGTGATCCCCGACAGGCCTTCCAAGAGACCCAGTACTTC. Amino acid sequence: CATSDPRQAFQETQYF.

There are a few counts of this clone. CDR3 protein: CASSIVGPPILYSTEAFF. The CDR3 bases are TGTGCCAGTAGTATAGTTGGGCCCCCTATCCTCTACTCAACTGAAGCTTTCTTT. The rearrangement uses TRBV19 and TRBJ1-1; D is ambiguous. The germline V gene has CDR1 LNHDA and CDR2 SQIVND (reference sequence). The CDR3 covers 18 residues. V shed 1 base and J shed 5 bases, with 23 bases lying between them.

The chain links TRBV5-5 to TRBJ1-1, with D unclear. Germline-derived CDR1 and CDR2 are SGHKS and YYEKEE (reference sequence). Trimming shortened V by 6 bases and J by 1 base, and 13 bases separated the two germline ends. The length of the CDR3 is 14 residues. Here the CDR3 reads CASKNYNGNTEAFF. CDR3 coding DNA: TGTGCCAGCAAGAACTACAACGGGAACACTGAAGCTTTCTTT.

The V and J genes are TRBV25-1 and TRBJ1-1; TRBD1 might be the D (6 bases). CDR1 is MGHDK, CDR2 SYGVNS, per germline. This CDR3 is 17 amino acids long. V lost 2 bases and J lost 0, with 16 bases in between. The CDR3 DNA is TGTGCCAGCAGTGAAAATTGGGCAGGGGCCCTGAACACTGAAGCTTTCTTT. It codes for CASSENWAGALNTEAFF.

V and J are TRBV5-1 and TRBJ1-1, with D hard to call. The germline V gene encodes CDR1 SGHRS and CDR2 YFSETQ. Trimming removed 5 bases at V and 2 bases at J, with 10 bases between. The CDR3 extends over 13 amino acids. CDR3 loop: CASRSWANTEAFF. CDR3 bases: TGCGCCAGCAGATCATGGGCCAACACTGAAGCTTTCTTT. The entire variable domain, with the rest obtained from reference TRBV5-1 and TRBJ1-1, is as follows: KAGVTQTPRYLIKTRGQQVTLSCSPISGHRSVSWYQQTPGQGLQFLFEYFSETQRNKGNFPGRFSGRQFSNSRSEMNVSTLELGDSALYLCASRSWANTEAFFGQGTRLTVV.

This chain connects TRBV7-9 to TRBJ1-2, with TRBD1 identical over 7 bases. Trimming at V came to 3 bases and at J to 2 bases, leaving 3 bases not matched to a gene. The CDR3 spans 14 residues. The germline CDR1 and CDR2 sequences are SEHNR and FQNEAQ (reference sequence). This CDR3 reads CASSLSRGNYGYTF. CDR3 in DNA: TGTGCCAGCAGCTTGTCCAGGGGGAACTATGGCTACACCTTC.

Only one count was recorded for this clone. The rearrangement joins TRBV18 to TRBJ1-1; no definite D call. The V end was cut by 3 bases, the J end by 4 bases, with 12 bases between. Germline assignment: CDR1 KGHSH and CDR2 LQKENI. This CDR3 spans 14 amino acids. The CDR3 bases are TGTGCCAGCTCACCTCTCTCAGGCCTCACTGAAGCTTTCTTT. Its protein product is CASSPLSGLTEAFF.

CDR3 region: CATSDQGTGVTDTQYF. As DNA, the CDR3 is TGTGCCACCAGTGACCAAGGAACAGGAGTCACAGATACGCAGTATTTT. The V call is TRBV24-1, the J call TRBJ2-3, with a weak D call TRBD1 (5 bases). The germline V gene has CDR1 KGHDR and CDR2 SFDVKD. Trimming left V 4 bases short and J 2 bases short, with 15 bases between. The length of the CDR3 is 16 residues.

This clone was counted once. J is TRBJ1-2 and V is TRBV6-5; D is ambiguous. V shed 5 bases and J shed 4 bases, with 11 bases lying between them. Germline values: CDR1 MNHEY, CDR2 SVGAGI. The CDR3 totals 13 residues. Here the CDR3 reads CASSREVAYGYTF. As DNA, the CDR3 is TGTGCCAGCAGTAGGGAGGTTGCCTATGGCTACACCTTC.

The rearrangement uses TRBV18 and TRBJ1-2; 12 bases match TRBD1. Germline CDR1 is KGHSH and CDR2 is LQKENI. The junction had 2 bases not matched to a gene; V was cut back by 0 bases and J by 6 bases. This CDR3 is 15 amino acids long. In DNA, the CDR3 is TGTGCCAGCTCACCACCCGGGACAGGGGGCAATGGCTACACCTTC. It yields the protein CASSPPGTGGNGYTF.

J is TRBJ2-3 and V is TRBV12-5; 9 nucleotides match TRBD2. V was clipped by 5 bases and J by 4 bases; unmatched bases: 13. This CDR3 is built from 17 residues. Germline-derived CDR1 and CDR2 are LGHNT and FRNRAP. This CDR3 reads CASGPPNAGGRSDTQYF. CDR3 bases: TGTGCTAGTGGTCCCCCGAACGCGGGGGGGCGGTCAGATACGCAGTATTTT.

V gene TRBV19 combines with J gene TRBJ1-2; TRBD1 aligns across 8 bases. With 2 bases clipped from V and 2 bases from J, the junction kept 1 base outside the gene matches. CDR1 LNHDA and CDR2 SQIVND come from the germline V gene (reference sequence). The CDR3 loop spans 14 amino acids. The CDR3 DNA reads TGTGCCAGTAGTATAAGGACAGGGAACTATGGCTACACCTTC. This translates into CASSIRTGNYGYTF. Full variable domain (remainder filled in from reference TRBV19 and TRBJ1-2): DGGITQSPKYLFRKEGQNVTLSCEQNLNHDAMYWYRQDPGQGLRLIYYSQIVNDFQKGDIAEGYSVSREKKESFPLTVTSAQKNPTAFYLCASSIRTGNYGYTFGSGTRLTVV.

The chain employs TRBV7-8 and TRBJ1-1; D is undetermined. Between the trimmed V and J ends, which lost 5 bases and 11 bases, there was a span of 21 bases. The length of the CDR3 is 14 residues. CDR1 and CDR2 (germline): SGHVS, FQNEAQ. CDR3 nucleotides: TGTGCCAGCAGCCAAATACTAGGGCCCGCACAGGCTTTCTTT. Translating it yields CASSQILGPAQAFF.

The V call is TRBV6-6, the J call TRBJ1-2, with 11 bases identical to TRBD1. The CDR3 loop spans 14 amino acids. The germline V gene encodes CDR1 MNHNY and CDR2 SVGAGI (reference sequence). With 2 bases clipped from V and 8 bases from J, the junction kept 4 bases outside the gene matches. CDR3 nucleotide sequence: TGTGCCAGCAGTTACCAGGGACAGGGGGACGGCTACACCTTC. Protein product: CASSYQGQGDGYTF.

This clone was seen a single time. CDR3 sequence: CASSSGAKVRTDTQYF. CDR3 sequence (DNA): TGCGCCAGCAGCTCTGGGGCAAAGGTACGGACAGATACGCAGTATTTT. V usage is TRBV5-1 and J usage is TRBJ2-3; perhaps TRBD1 as D (5 bases). CDR1 is SGHRS, CDR2 YFSETQ, per germline. CDR3 length equals 16 residues. V was trimmed by 3 bases and J by 3 bases, leaving 17 bases between them. Full variable domain (remainder filled in from reference TRBV5-1 and TRBJ2-3): KAGVTQTPRYLIKTRGQQVTLSCSPISGHRSVSWYQQTPGQGLQFLFEYFSETQRNKGNFPGRFSGRQFSNSRSEMNVSTLELGDSALYLCASSSGAKVRTDTQYFGPGTRLTVL.